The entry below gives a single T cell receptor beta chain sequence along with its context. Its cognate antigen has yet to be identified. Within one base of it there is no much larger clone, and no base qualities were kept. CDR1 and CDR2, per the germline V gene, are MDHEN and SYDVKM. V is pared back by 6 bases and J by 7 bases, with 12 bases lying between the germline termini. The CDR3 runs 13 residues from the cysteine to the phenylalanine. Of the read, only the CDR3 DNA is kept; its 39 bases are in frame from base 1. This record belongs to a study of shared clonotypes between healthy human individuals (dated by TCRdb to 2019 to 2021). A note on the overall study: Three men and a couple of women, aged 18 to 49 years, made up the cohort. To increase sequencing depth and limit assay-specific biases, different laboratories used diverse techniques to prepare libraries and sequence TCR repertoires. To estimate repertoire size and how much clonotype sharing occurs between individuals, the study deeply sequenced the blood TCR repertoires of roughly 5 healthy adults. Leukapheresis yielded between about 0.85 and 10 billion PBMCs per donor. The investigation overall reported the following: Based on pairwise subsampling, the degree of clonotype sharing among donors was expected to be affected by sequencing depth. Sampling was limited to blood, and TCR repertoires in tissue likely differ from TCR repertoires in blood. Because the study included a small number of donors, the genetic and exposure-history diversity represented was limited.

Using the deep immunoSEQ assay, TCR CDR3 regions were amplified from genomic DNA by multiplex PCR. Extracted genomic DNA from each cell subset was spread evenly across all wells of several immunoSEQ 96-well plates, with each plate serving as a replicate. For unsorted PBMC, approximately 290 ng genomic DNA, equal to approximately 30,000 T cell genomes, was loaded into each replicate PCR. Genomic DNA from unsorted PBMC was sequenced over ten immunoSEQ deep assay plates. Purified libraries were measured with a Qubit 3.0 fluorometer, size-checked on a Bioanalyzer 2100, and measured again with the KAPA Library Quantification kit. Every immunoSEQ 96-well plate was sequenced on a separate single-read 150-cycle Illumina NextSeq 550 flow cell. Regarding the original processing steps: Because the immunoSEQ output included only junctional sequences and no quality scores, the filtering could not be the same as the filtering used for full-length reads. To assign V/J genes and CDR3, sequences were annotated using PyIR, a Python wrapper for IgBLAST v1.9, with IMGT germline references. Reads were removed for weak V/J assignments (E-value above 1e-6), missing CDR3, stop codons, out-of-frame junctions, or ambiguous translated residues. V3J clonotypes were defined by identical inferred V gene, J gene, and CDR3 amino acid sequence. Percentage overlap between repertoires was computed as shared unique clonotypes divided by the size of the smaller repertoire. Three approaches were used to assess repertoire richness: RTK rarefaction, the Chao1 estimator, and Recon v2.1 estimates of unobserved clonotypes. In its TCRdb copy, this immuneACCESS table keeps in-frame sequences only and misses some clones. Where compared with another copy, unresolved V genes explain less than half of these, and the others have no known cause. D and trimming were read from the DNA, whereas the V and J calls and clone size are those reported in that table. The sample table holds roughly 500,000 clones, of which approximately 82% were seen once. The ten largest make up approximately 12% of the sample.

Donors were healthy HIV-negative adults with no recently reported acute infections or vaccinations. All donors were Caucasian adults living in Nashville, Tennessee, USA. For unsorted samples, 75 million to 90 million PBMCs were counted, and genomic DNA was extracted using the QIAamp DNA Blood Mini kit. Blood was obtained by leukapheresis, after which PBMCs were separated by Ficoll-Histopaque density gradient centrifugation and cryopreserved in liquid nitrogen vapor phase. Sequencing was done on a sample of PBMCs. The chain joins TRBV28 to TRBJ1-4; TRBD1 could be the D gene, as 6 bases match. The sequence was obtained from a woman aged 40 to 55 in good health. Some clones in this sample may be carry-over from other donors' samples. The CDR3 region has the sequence CASRAGTSEKLFF. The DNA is TGTGCCAGCAGGGCGGGGACAAGTGAAAAACTGTTTTTT.